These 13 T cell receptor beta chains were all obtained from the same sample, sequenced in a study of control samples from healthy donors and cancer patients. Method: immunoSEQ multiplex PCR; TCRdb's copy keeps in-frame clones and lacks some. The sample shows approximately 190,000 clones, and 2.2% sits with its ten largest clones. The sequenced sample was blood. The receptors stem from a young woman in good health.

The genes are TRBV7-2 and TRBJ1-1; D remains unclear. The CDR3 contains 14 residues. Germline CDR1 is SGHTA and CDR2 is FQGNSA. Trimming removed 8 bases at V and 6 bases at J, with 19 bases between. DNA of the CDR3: TGTGCCAGCCAACTAACTCTCAGAATGCCTGAAGCTTTCTTT. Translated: CASQLTLRMPEAFF.

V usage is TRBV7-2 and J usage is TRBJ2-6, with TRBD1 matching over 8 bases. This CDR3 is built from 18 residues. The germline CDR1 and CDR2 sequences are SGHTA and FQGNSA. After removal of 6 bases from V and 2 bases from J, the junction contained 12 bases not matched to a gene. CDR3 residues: CASRAPRQGYPGANVLTF. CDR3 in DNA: TGTGCCAGCAGAGCGCCCAGACAGGGGTACCCTGGGGCCAACGTCCTGACTTTC.

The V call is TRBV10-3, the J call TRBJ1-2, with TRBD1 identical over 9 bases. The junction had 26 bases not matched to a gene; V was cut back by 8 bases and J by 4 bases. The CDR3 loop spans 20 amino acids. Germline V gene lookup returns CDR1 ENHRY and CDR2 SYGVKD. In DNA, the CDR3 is TGTGCCATCCGCGGGCCCGGGACAGGGATGGCGTCGGGTCTACGCTATGGCTACACCTTC. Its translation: CAIRGPGTGMASGLRYGYTF.

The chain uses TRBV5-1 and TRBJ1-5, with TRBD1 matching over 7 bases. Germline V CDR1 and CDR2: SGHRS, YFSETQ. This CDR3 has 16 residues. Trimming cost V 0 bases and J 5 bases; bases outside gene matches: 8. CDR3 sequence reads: CASSLDGQAGYQPQHF. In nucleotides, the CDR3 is TGCGCCAGCAGCTTGGACGGACAGGCCGGGTATCAGCCCCAGCATTTT.

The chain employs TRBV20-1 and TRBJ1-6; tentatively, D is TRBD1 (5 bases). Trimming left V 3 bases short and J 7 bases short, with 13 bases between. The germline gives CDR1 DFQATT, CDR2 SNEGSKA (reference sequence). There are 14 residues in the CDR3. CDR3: CSASRGETNSPLHF. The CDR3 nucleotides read TGCAGTGCTAGTCGGGGGGAAACGAATTCACCCCTCCACTTT.

The chain's CDR3 is CASSQGGEPQHF. The CDR3 nucleotides are TGTGCCAGCAGCCAGGGCGGAGAGCCCCAGCATTTT. The chain recombines TRBV3-1 (or the pseudogene TRBV3-2) with TRBJ1-5; D remains unclear. V was cut by 3 bases and J by 8 bases, with 8 bases left in between. This CDR3 is 12 amino acids long. Germline V lookup: CDR1 LGHDT, CDR2 YNNKEL (reference sequence).

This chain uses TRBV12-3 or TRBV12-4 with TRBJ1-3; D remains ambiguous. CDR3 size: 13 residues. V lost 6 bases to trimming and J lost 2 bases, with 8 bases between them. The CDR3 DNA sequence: TGTGCCAGCAGGTTATCGGCTGGAAACACCATATATTTT. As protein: CASRLSAGNTIYF.

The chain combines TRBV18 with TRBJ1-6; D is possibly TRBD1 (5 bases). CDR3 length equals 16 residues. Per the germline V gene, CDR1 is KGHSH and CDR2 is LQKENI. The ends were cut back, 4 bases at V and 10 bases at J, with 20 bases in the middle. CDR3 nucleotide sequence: TGTGCCAGCTCACGGACAAGGGAACGGGGTAAGTCACCCCTCCACTTT. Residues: CASSRTRERGKSPLHF.

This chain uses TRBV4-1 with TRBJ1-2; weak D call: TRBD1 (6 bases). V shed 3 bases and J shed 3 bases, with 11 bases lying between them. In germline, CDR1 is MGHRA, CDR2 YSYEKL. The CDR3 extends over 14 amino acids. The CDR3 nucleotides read TGCGCCAGCAGCCATACGGGACACGACTATGGCTACACCTTC. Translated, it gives CASSHTGHDYGYTF.

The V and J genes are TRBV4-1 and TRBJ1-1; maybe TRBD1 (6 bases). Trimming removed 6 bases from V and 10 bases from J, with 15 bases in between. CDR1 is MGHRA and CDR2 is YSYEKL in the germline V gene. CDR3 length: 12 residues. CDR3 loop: CASSKTGYGAFF. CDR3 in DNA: TGCGCCAGCAGTAAAACAGGGTACGGAGCTTTCTTT.

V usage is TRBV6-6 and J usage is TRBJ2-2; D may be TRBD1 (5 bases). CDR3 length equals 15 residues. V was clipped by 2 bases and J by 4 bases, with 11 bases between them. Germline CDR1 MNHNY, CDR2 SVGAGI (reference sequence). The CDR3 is CASSYGAPGTGELFF. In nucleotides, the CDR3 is TGTGCCAGCAGTTACGGGGCCCCGGGCACCGGGGAGCTGTTTTTT.

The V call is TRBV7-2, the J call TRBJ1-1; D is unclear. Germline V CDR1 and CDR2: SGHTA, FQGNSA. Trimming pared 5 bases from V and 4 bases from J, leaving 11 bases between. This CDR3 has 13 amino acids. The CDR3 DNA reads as TGTGCCAGCAGCCCAGACGGCGGCACTGAAGCTTTCTTT. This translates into CASSPDGGTEAFF.

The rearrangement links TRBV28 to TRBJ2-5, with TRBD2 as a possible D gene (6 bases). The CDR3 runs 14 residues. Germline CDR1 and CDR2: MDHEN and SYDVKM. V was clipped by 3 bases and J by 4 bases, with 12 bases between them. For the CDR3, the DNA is TGTGCCAGCAGTTTGGGGGGACCGTTAGAGACCCAGTACTTC. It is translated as CASSLGGPLETQYF.